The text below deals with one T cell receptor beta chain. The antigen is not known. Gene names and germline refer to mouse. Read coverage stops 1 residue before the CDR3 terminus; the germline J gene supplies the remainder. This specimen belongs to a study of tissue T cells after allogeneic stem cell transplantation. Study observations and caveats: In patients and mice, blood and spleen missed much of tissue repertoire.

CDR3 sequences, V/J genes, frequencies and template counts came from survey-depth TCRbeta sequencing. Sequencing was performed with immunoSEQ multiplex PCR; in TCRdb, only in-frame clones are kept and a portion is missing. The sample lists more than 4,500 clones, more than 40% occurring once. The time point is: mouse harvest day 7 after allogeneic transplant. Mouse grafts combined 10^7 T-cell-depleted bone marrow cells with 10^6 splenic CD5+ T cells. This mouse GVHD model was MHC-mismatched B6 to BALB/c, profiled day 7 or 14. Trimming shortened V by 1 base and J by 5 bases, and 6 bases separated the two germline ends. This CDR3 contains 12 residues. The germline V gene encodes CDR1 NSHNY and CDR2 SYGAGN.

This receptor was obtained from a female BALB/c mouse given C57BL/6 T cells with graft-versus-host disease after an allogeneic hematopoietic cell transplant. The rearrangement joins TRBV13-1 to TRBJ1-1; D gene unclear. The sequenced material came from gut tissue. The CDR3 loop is CASSDLQTEVFF. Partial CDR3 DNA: TGTGCCAGCAGTGATCTGCAAACAGAAGTCTTC.